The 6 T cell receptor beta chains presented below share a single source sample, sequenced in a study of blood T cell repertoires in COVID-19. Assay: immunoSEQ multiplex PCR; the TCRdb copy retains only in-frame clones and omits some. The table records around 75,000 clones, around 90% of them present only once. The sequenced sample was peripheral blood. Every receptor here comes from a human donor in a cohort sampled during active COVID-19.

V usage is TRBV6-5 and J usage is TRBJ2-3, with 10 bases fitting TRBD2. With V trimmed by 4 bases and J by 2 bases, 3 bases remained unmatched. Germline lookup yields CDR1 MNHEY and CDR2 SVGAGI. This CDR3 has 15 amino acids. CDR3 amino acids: CASSFLAGDTDTQYF. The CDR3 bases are TGTGCCAGCAGTTTTCTAGCGGGGGACACAGATACGCAGTATTTT.

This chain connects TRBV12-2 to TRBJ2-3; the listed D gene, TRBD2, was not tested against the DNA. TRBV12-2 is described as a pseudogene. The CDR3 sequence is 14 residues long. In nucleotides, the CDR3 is TGTGCAAGTCGGGCTAGCGGCCACCGAAAAACGCAGTATTTT. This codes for CASRASGHRKTQYF.

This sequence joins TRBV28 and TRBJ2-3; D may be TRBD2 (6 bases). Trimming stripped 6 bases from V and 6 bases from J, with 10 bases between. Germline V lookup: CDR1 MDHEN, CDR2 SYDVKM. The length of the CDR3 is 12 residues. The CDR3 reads CASRGRPDTQYF. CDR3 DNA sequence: TGTGCCAGCAGGGGGAGGCCGGATACGCAGTATTTT.

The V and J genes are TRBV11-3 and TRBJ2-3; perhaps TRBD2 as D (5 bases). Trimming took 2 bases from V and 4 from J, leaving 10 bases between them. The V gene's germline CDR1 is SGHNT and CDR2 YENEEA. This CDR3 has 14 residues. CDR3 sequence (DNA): TGTGCCAGCAGCTTAAGTGATAGCGCAGATACGCAGTATTTT. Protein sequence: CASSLSDSADTQYF.

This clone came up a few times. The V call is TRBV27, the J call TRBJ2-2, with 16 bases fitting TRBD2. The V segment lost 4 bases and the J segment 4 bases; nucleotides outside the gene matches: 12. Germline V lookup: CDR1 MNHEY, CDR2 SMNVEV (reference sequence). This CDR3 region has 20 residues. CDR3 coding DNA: TGTGCCAGCAGTTCCCCGGCGGGGGGACTAGCGGGAGGGGTCACCGGGGAGCTGTTTTTT. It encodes CASSSPAGGLAGGVTGELFF.

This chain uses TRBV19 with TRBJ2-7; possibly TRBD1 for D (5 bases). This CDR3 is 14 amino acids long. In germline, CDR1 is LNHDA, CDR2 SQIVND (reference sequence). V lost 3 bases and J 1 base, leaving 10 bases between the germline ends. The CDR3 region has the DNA TGTGCCAGTAGTATTTGGGGCCGATCCTACGAGCAGTACGTC. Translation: CASSIWGRSYEQYV.